Listed below are T cell receptor beta chains from one sample, sequenced in a study of shared clonotypes between healthy human individuals. Assay used: immunoSEQ multiplex PCR; TCRdb lists only in-frame clones, some missing. The profile covers over a million clones, with less than 99% appearing a single time and 0.36% taken by the ten largest. The sequencing input was naive CD4+ T cells sorted from blood. These receptors came from a young man in good health. The CDR3 runs from the conserved cysteine through the conserved F or W. D genes are given only for firm matches. The size entry is marked missing in some rows and otherwise reads once, few, many or a size class.

d_call: TRBD1
j_call: TRBJ2-5
v_call: TRBV18
clone_size: -
cdr3_aa: CASSPPGTGVETQYF
cdr3_nt: TGTGCCAGCTCACCACCCGGGACAGGGGTTGAGACCCAGTACTTC

d_call: TRBD1
j_call: TRBJ2-5
v_call: TRBV5-1
clone_size: -
cdr3_aa: CASSLGDRDLETQYF
cdr3_nt: TGCGCCAGCAGCTTGGGGGACAGGGACCTTGAGACCCAGTACTTC

d_call: TRBD1
j_call: TRBJ2-1
v_call: TRBV11-3
clone_size: -
cdr3_aa: CASSLGTPGQKQFF
cdr3_nt: TGTGCCAGCAGCTTAGGAACCCCGGGACAGAAGCAGTTCTTC

d_call: -
j_call: TRBJ1-1
v_call: TRBV28
clone_size: -
cdr3_aa: CASSFLGRKVEAFF
cdr3_nt: TGTGCCAGCAGTTTCTTGGGGCGAAAGGTCGAAGCTTTCTTT

d_call: -
j_call: TRBJ1-1
v_call: TRBV18
clone_size: -
cdr3_aa: CASSPDGGRGNTEAFF
cdr3_nt: TGTGCCAGCTCACCGGACGGGGGGCGAGGGAACACTGAAGCTTTCTTT

d_call: TRBD2
j_call: TRBJ2-5
v_call: TRBV15
clone_size: -
cdr3_aa: CATSRGPSGTPFTETQYF
cdr3_nt: TGTGCCACCAGCAGAGGACCTAGCGGGACCCCGTTCACCGAGACCCAGTACTTC

d_call: TRBD2
j_call: TRBJ2-7
v_call: TRBV9
clone_size: -
cdr3_aa: CASSVGTSTPYEQYF
cdr3_nt: TGTGCCAGCAGCGTCGGGACTAGCACCCCCTACGAGCAGTACTTC

d_call: TRBD1
j_call: TRBJ2-2
v_call: TRBV9
clone_size: -
cdr3_aa: CASSVVGQGMKTGELFF
cdr3_nt: TGTGCCAGCAGCGTAGTAGGACAGGGAATGAAAACCGGGGAGCTGTTTTTT

d_call: -
j_call: TRBJ2-7
v_call: TRBV5-1
clone_size: -
cdr3_aa: CASSLGPRRAGDYEQYF
cdr3_nt: TGCGCCAGCAGCTTGGGGCCTCGGAGGGCCGGGGACTACGAGCAGTACTTC

d_call: -
j_call: TRBJ2-5
v_call: TRBV2
clone_size: once
cdr3_aa: CASSPRTGTVQETQYF
cdr3_nt: TGTGCCAGCAGTCCCAGGACGGGGACGGTCCAAGAGACCCAGTACTTC

d_call: -
j_call: TRBJ1-2
v_call: TRBV7-2
clone_size: -
cdr3_aa: CASSLPGLVRNGYTF
cdr3_nt: TGTGCCAGCAGCTTACCCGGACTGGTGAGGAACGGCTACACCTTC

d_call: -
j_call: TRBJ1-1
v_call: TRBV5-1
clone_size: -
cdr3_aa: CASSLGQINTEAFF
cdr3_nt: TGCGCCAGCAGCTTAGGGCAGATAAACACTGAAGCTTTCTTT

d_call: -
j_call: TRBJ1-1
v_call: TRBV15
clone_size: -
cdr3_aa: CATSGKLNTEAFF
cdr3_nt: TGTGCCACCAGCGGGAAATTGAACACTGAAGCTTTCTTT

d_call: TRBD1
j_call: TRBJ1-1
v_call: TRBV18
clone_size: once
cdr3_aa: CASSQDRVPLTEAFF
cdr3_nt: TGTGCCAGCTCGCAAGACAGGGTGCCGCTCACTGAAGCTTTCTTT

d_call: TRBD1
j_call: TRBJ2-7
v_call: TRBV28
clone_size: -
cdr3_aa: CASSRTGGPGEQYF
cdr3_nt: TGTGCCAGCAGCCGGACAGGGGGCCCGGGCGAGCAGTACTTC

d_call: -
j_call: TRBJ2-1
v_call: TRBV5-1
clone_size: -
cdr3_aa: CASSLALQGGYNEQFF
cdr3_nt: TGCGCCAGCAGCTTGGCCTTACAGGGTGGCTACAATGAGCAGTTCTTC

d_call: -
j_call: TRBJ2-3
v_call: TRBV6-1
clone_size: -
cdr3_aa: CASSGARGTTDTQYF
cdr3_nt: TGTGCCAGCAGTGGCGCAAGGGGGACCACAGATACGCAGTATTTT